This T cell receptor beta chain is drawn from a study of blood T cells in healthy people across ages. This clonotype showed up just a few times. Its antigen is undetermined. CDR3 size: 15 residues. Per germline, CDR1 MDHEN and CDR2 SYDVKM. The J segment lost 8 bases and the V segment lost 5 bases, leaving 12 bases of the junction unmatched. Notes on the study in general: Estimates based on one million T cells were treated as lower bounds.

A J-beta primer mix and a sample-barcoded 5' primer were used in a second PCR of about 7 to 12 cycles. Template switching added a 12-random-nucleotide identifier to every cDNA molecule. TCRdb analysed the 5' RACE reads with MiXCR anew, one entry per CDR3 protein. The repertoire holds roughly 1,700,000 distinct CDR3 sequences, with 28% as singletons. The source is a woman aged 25 to 39 in good health. This sequence joins TRBV28 and TRBJ1-2; 9 nucleotides match TRBD1. The sample consisted of blood. For the CDR3, the DNA is TGTGCCAGCAGTAGCACCGGGACAGGGTCCTCCGGCTACACCTTC. The encoded protein is CASSSTGTGSSGYTF.